A single sample is the source of the 8 T cell receptor beta chains below, sequenced in a study of blood T cell repertoires in COVID-19. Some clones are missing from TCRdb's copy, which holds only in-frame ones; the method was immunoSEQ multiplex PCR. The table lists roughly 410,000 clones, 87% of them singletons. Sequenced input: peripheral blood. The receptors were sampled from a woman aged 60-70 years with COVID-19, enrolled during active disease.

This clone was detected only a few times. The chain recombines TRBV7-9 with TRBJ1-4, with D maybe TRBD1 (5 bases). CDR1 is SEHNR and CDR2 is FQNEAQ in the germline V gene (reference sequence). The CDR3 is made up of 15 amino acids. The V end lost 3 bases, the J end lost 4 bases, and 12 bases lay between the germline ends. The DNA for the CDR3 is TGTGCCAGCAGCTTTACCGAGACAGTTAATGAAAAACTGTTTTTT. Its translation is CASSFTETVNEKLFF.

The chain links TRBV7-2 to TRBJ2-1; TRBD2 matches 10 bases. After removal of 2 bases from V and 6 bases from J, the junction contained 16 bases not matched to a gene. Germline V CDR1 and CDR2: SGHTA, FQGNSA. CDR3 size: 19 residues. In DNA form, the CDR3 reads TGTGCCAGCAGCTTACGAGCGGGGGGGCCAGAGGTACTACGCAATGAGCAGTTCTTC. Translated: CASSLRAGGPEVLRNEQFF. The variable domain in full, with the rest retrieved from reference TRBV7-2 and TRBJ2-1, is GAGVSQSPSNKVTEKGKDVELRCDPISGHTALYWYRQSLGQGLEFLIYFQGNSAPDKSGLPSDRFSAERTGGSVSTLTIQRTQQEDSAVYLCASSLRAGGPEVLRNEQFFGPGTRLTVL.

The chain employs TRBV28 and TRBJ1-5; 8 bases line up with TRBD1. The germline gives CDR1 MDHEN, CDR2 SYDVKM. The CDR3 loop spans 21 amino acids. J lost 2 bases, V lost 3 bases, and 21 bases had no gene match. The chain's CDR3 is CASSFGSGRDRRVLGNQPQHF. CDR3 nucleotide sequence: TGTGCCAGCAGTTTTGGGTCTGGTCGGGACAGGCGGGTTTTAGGCAATCAGCCCCAGCATTTT.

The chain carries TRBV9 and TRBJ2-1, with D possibly being TRBD2 (5 bases). Germline values: CDR1 SGDLS, CDR2 YYNGEE. The CDR3 has 17 amino acids. V lost 4 bases and J 7 bases, leaving 24 bases between the germline ends. CDR3 DNA sequence: TGTGCCAGCAGCCCGAGCCACGGTGGGGTTCGGGGAAATGAGCAGTTCTTC. Translation: CASSPSHGGVRGNEQFF.

CDR3 protein: CASSSRQGNPYEQYF. The CDR3 DNA sequence: TGTGCCAGTAGTAGCCGACAGGGAAACCCCTACGAGCAGTACTTC. The rearrangement links TRBV19 to TRBJ2-7; 7 positions agree with TRBD1. The CDR3 spans 15 residues. From germline, CDR1 is LNHDA and CDR2 SQIVND (reference sequence). J gave up 2 bases and V 4 bases, and 8 bases lay outside the gene matches.

This sequence joins TRBV30 and TRBJ1-6, with unresolved D. V dropped 7 bases and J dropped 10 bases, with 17 bases sitting between them. The CDR3 is made up of 13 amino acids. Looked up from germline, CDR1 is GTSNPN and CDR2 is SVGIG (reference sequence). CDR3 DNA: TGTGCCTCTGGAACCGGGGAGAAATCACCCCTCCACTTT. This gives the protein CASGTGEKSPLHF.

The chain uses TRBV3-1 (or the pseudogene TRBV3-2) and TRBJ2-5; D might be TRBD2 (5 bases). CDR3 length equals 17 residues. Germline-derived CDR1 and CDR2 are LGHDT and YNNKEL (reference sequence). V lost 2 bases, J lost 3 bases, and 19 bases lay in between. CDR3 region: CASSQLGVAGVKETQYF. The CDR3 nucleotides read TGTGCCAGCAGCCAACTCGGAGTAGCCGGGGTAAAAGAGACCCAGTACTTC.

This rearrangement joins TRBV7-9 to TRBJ1-2; weak D call: TRBD1 (5 bases). CDR3 size: 13 residues. The ends were cut back, 3 bases at V and 0 bases at J, with 5 bases in the middle. CDR1 is SEHNR, CDR2 FQNEAQ, per germline (reference sequence). The CDR3, as DNA: TGTGCCAGCAGCTTGACAGCTAACTATGGCTACACCTTC. This gives the protein CASSLTANYGYTF.